This record concerns one TCR beta chain sequence. Its specificity is not known. The record originates from a study of cytomegalovirus exposure and HLA in healthy donors. Overall study: It was reported in a later analysis that the 90 to 150 validation repertoires used the same platform as the 666 first-cohort repertoires. Study-wide findings and caveats: The classifier reportedly diagnosed cytomegalovirus status with high sensitivity and specificity. Cytomegalovirus association was listed for 170 or so TCR beta chains. In vitro experiments confirmed that three CMV-associated chains were specific for CMV antigens.

Trimming took 1 base from V and 2 from J; bases not matched to a gene: 4. Germline V gene sequence: CDR1 SGHDT, CDR2 YYEEEE. This CDR3 is built from 15 residues. Libraries were prepared by immunoSEQ multiplex PCR; TCRdb keeps only in-frame clonotypes and omits some of them. The table lists 110,000 or so clones, about 94% of them singletons, with roughly 0.66% in the top ten. Sequenced input: PBMCs. This chain connects TRBV5-6 to TRBJ2-5, with 8 bases lining up with TRBD2. The sequence was obtained from a woman under 30 in good health and CMV-seronegative. CDR3 coding DNA: TGTGCCAGCAGCTTGAGGGGGACTAGACAAGAGACCCAGTACTTC. Encoded protein: CASSLRGTRQETQYF.